One sample yielded the 23 T cell receptor beta chains listed below, sequenced in a study of blood T cell repertoires in COVID-19. Libraries were prepared by immunoSEQ multiplex PCR; TCRdb keeps only in-frame clonotypes and omits some of them. The sample consists of hundreds of thousands of clones, 85% of them appearing once. Sequenced material: peripheral blood. Receptors originate from a woman younger than 30 with acute or convalescent COVID-19.

This chain connects TRBV6-5 to TRBJ1-1; the D is unclear. Trimming left V 4 bases short and J 0 bases short, with 12 bases between. In germline, CDR1 is MNHEY, CDR2 SVGAGI. The CDR3 contains 15 residues. CDR3 region: CASSSLQRMNTEAFF. DNA for the CDR3: TGTGCCAGCAGTTCGCTACAGAGAATGAACACTGAAGCTTTCTTT.

This clone was counted a single time. The chain links TRBV11-2 to TRBJ2-5; possibly TRBD1 for D (5 bases). Trimming removed 5 bases at V and 2 bases at J, with 9 bases between. The V gene's germline CDR1 is SGHAT and CDR2 FQNNGV. The CDR3 consists of 13 residues. The CDR3 DNA sequence: TGTGCCAGCAGCCTGGGGCTTCAAGAGACCCAGTACTTC. Residues: CASSLGLQETQYF. The full variable domain, its missing parts supplied by reference TRBV11-2 and TRBJ2-5, is EAGVAQSPRYKIIEKRQSVAFWCNPISGHATLYWYQQILGQGPKLLIQFQNNGVVDDSQLPKDRFSAERLKGVDSTLKIQPAKLEDSAVYLCASSLGLQETQYFGPGTRLLVL.

The rearrangement links TRBV9 to TRBJ2-7; 7 bases align to TRBD1. The CDR3 is 14 amino acids. Trimming cost V 0 bases and J 5 bases; bases outside gene matches: 5. CDR1 is SGDLS, CDR2 YYNGEE, per germline. CDR3 nucleotide sequence: TGTGCCAGCAGCGTAGGACAGGGTTCGGACGAGCAGTACTTC. Amino acid sequence: CASSVGQGSDEQYF.

As to this clone: This sample also contains other DNA sequences that code for the same CDR3. This rearrangement joins TRBV19 to TRBJ1-5; a weak D match, TRBD1 (5 bases). The CDR3 contains 15 residues. Trimming pared 5 bases from V and 1 base from J, leaving 12 bases between. The germline V gene has CDR1 LNHDA and CDR2 SQIVND (reference sequence). As DNA, the CDR3 is TGTGCCAGTAGTCCCGACAGTCCAAGCAATCAGCCCCAGCATTTT. Translated, it gives CASSPDSPSNQPQHF. Full variable domain (remainder filled in from reference TRBV19 and TRBJ1-5): DGGITQSPKYLFRKEGQNVTLSCEQNLNHDAMYWYRQDPGQGLRLIYYSQIVNDFQKGDIAEGYSVSREKKESFPLTVTSAQKNPTAFYLCASSPDSPSNQPQHFGDGTRLSIL.

This clone has just one count. The V call is TRBV9, the J call TRBJ1-6; D may be TRBD1 (6 bases). Trimming removed 2 bases from V and 16 bases from J, with 16 bases in between. The CDR3 has 13 residues. Germline loops: CDR1 SGDLS, CDR2 YYNGEE. The CDR3 bases are TGTGCCAGCAGCGTTAGTGAATCAGGGGAACTCCACTTT. This sequence encodes CASSVSESGELHF.

The V gene is TRBV7-3, the J gene TRBJ2-1; 8 bases fit TRBD2. Germline-derived CDR1 and CDR2 are SGHTA and FQGTGA. With 5 bases clipped from V and 9 bases from J, the junction kept 9 bases outside the gene matches. CDR3 size: 14 residues. CDR3: CASSLGGGAVEQFF. The CDR3 nucleotides read TGTGCCAGCAGCCTCGGGGGGGGCGCGGTTGAGCAGTTCTTC.

V and J are TRBV6-5 and TRBJ1-2; 8 bases agree with TRBD1. Germline values: CDR1 MNHEY, CDR2 SVGAGI. Unmatched junction bases numbered 2, after V lost 0 bases and J lost 8 bases. The CDR3 sequence is 13 residues long. CDR3 DNA: TGTGCCAGCAGTTACTCGGACAGGGACGGCTACACCTTC. Protein sequence: CASSYSDRDGYTF.

The DNA for the CDR3 is TGTGCCTGGAGTGTACAGGGCAGGGGTTACGAGCAGTACTTC. Encoded protein: CAWSVQGRGYEQYF. J is TRBJ2-7 and V is TRBV30; TRBD1 is a possible D gene (6 bases). CDR3 length: 14 residues. The ends were cut back, 0 bases at V and 4 bases at J, with 13 bases in the middle. CDR1 is GTSNPN and CDR2 is SVGIG in the germline V gene (reference sequence).

This clone was observed a few times. J is TRBJ2-4 and V is TRBV10-1, with TRBD1 matching over 8 bases. V lost 2 bases and J lost 0; bases outside the gene matches: 15. Per the germline V gene, CDR1 is WNHNN and CDR2 is SYGVQD (reference sequence). This CDR3 comprises 20 residues. CDR3 in amino acids: CASSEPAPWTGKIAKNIQYF. The CDR3 coding sequence is TGCGCCAGCAGTGAGCCGGCTCCCTGGACAGGGAAGATAGCCAAAAACATTCAGTACTTC.

The chain carries TRBV5-1 and TRBJ2-7; D is possibly TRBD2 (7 bases). This CDR3 contains 16 residues. Germline CDR1 and CDR2: SGHRS and YFSETQ. V dropped 2 bases and J dropped 1 base, with 16 bases sitting between them. The chain's CDR3 is CASSFPGGGPSYEQYF. The CDR3 nucleotides read TGCGCCAGCAGCTTCCCCGGCGGGGGCCCATCCTACGAGCAGTACTTC.

The chain is built from TRBV27 and TRBJ1-6, with D possibly being TRBD1 (5 bases). Germline assignment: CDR1 MNHEY and CDR2 SMNVEV (reference sequence). Trimming cost V 3 bases and J 10 bases, with 10 bases left between them. The CDR3 is made up of 13 amino acids. The CDR3 reads CASSFGGNSPLHF. CDR3 bases: TGTGCCAGCAGTTTTGGGGGGAACTCACCCCTCCACTTT.

This clone was counted a few times. The chain carries TRBV6-1 and TRBJ2-3; 15 nucleotides line up with TRBD2. The CDR3 contains 20 residues. Unmatched junction bases numbered 11, after V lost 2 bases and J lost 2 bases. The germline CDR1 and CDR2 sequences are MNHNS and SASEGT. The CDR3 DNA is TGTGCCAGCAGTGAAATAGGGACTAGCGGGAGGACATCCTACACAGATACGCAGTATTTT. Encoded protein: CASSEIGTSGRTSYTDTQYF.

CDR3 in amino acids: CATQTEGYEQYF. The CDR3, as DNA: TGTGCCACTCAGACGGAGGGCTACGAGCAGTACTTC. This sequence joins TRBV10-3 and TRBJ2-7; weak D call: TRBD2 (6 bases). This CDR3 region has 12 residues. The V end lost 10 bases, the J end lost 3 bases, and 13 bases lay between the germline ends. CDR1 ENHRY and CDR2 SYGVKD come from the germline V gene.

This sequence joins TRBV3-1 (or the pseudogene TRBV3-2) and TRBJ1-2; no reliable D call. Trimming took 8 bases from V and 8 from J, leaving 18 bases between them. The CDR3 totals 13 residues. Germline CDR1 is LGHDT and CDR2 is YNNKEL (reference sequence). The CDR3 spells CASGGQSEFGYTF. For the CDR3, the DNA is TGTGCCAGCGGAGGGCAGTCGGAGTTCGGCTACACCTTC.

V gene TRBV19 combines with J gene TRBJ1-5; maybe TRBD1 (5 bases). CDR3 length equals 15 residues. The ends were cut back, 0 bases at V and 4 bases at J, with 10 bases in the middle. CDR1 LNHDA and CDR2 SQIVND come from the germline V gene (reference sequence). Here the CDR3 DNA reads TGTGCCAGTAGTATAGATCTAAGGGGAAATCAGCCCCAGCATTTT. It is translated as CASSIDLRGNQPQHF.

The V and J genes are TRBV5-1 and TRBJ2-7, with TRBD1 identical over 9 bases. Germline-derived CDR1 and CDR2 are SGHRS and YFSETQ. The V gene end was trimmed by 1 base and the J gene end by 2 bases; junction bases not matched to a gene: 7. CDR3 size: 16 residues. This chain's CDR3 is CASSLPGTGSAYEQYF. DNA of the CDR3: TGCGCCAGCAGCTTGCCCGGGACAGGGTCAGCCTACGAGCAGTACTTC.

The J gene is TRBJ1-2, the V gene TRBV19; no clear D. The CDR3 is made up of 11 amino acids. With 3 bases removed from V and 5 bases from J, the gap between germline ends came to 4 bases. Germline CDR1 is LNHDA and CDR2 is SQIVND (reference sequence). The chain's CDR3 is CASSMYYGYTF. The CDR3 DNA sequence: TGTGCCAGTAGTATGTATTATGGCTACACCTTC.

This chain joins TRBV3-1 (or the pseudogene TRBV3-2) and TRBJ2-5, with D possibly being TRBD2 (6 bases). The CDR3 has 15 residues. Germline assignment: CDR1 LGHDT and CDR2 YNNKEL (reference sequence). Deletions cut 1 base from V and 4 bases from J, with 13 bases between. CDR3 loop: CASSQATGGGETQYF. CDR3 coding DNA: TGTGCCAGCAGCCAAGCGACCGGGGGAGGAGAGACCCAGTACTTC.

This clone showed up just once. This chain joins TRBV5-4 and TRBJ2-5, with 9 bases identical to TRBD1. Trimming at V came to 4 bases and at J to 1 base, leaving 2 bases not matched to a gene. The germline V gene encodes CDR1 SGHNT and CDR2 YYREEE (reference sequence). The CDR3 length is 14 residues. The CDR3 reads CASSGQGTQETQYF. In DNA form, the CDR3 reads TGTGCCAGCAGCGGACAGGGGACCCAAGAGACCCAGTACTTC.

The V call is TRBV5-1, the J call TRBJ1-6; no reliable D call. The CDR3 totals 13 residues. The germline V gene has CDR1 SGHRS and CDR2 YFSETQ. Deletions cut 1 base from V and 10 bases from J, with 9 bases between. This chain's CDR3 is CASSLNAGSPLHF. The CDR3 coding sequence is TGCGCCAGCAGCTTGAACGCGGGGTCACCCCTCCACTTT.

The DNA for the CDR3 is TGCGCCAGCAGCCGGGCCCCCGGGGGTGAGCAGTTCTTC. Its protein is CASSRAPGGEQFF. The chain links TRBV4-1 to TRBJ2-1, with D possibly TRBD2 on 6 matching bases. The CDR3 loop spans 13 amino acids. Germline CDR1 is MGHRA and CDR2 is YSYEKL. V lost 4 bases to trimming and J lost 9 bases, with 13 bases between them.

This clone was seen a handful of times. This chain uses TRBV19 with TRBJ1-5; maybe TRBD1 (5 bases). V was pared by 4 bases and J by 3 bases, with 10 bases between. CDR1 is LNHDA and CDR2 is SQIVND in the germline V gene (reference sequence). This CDR3 has 14 amino acids. CDR3 protein: CASSTPGDNQPQHF. Written as DNA, the CDR3 is TGTGCCAGTAGTACTCCGGGGGACAATCAGCCCCAGCATTTT.

The gene calls are TRBV27 and TRBJ1-1; D is uncertain. The CDR3 is 13 amino acids. CDR1 MNHEY and CDR2 SMNVEV come from the germline V gene (reference sequence). V lost 6 bases, J lost 0 bases, and 8 bases lay in between. Here the CDR3 DNA reads TGTGCCAGCAGCCCAGTGTTGAACACTGAAGCTTTCTTT. Translated, it gives CASSPVLNTEAFF.